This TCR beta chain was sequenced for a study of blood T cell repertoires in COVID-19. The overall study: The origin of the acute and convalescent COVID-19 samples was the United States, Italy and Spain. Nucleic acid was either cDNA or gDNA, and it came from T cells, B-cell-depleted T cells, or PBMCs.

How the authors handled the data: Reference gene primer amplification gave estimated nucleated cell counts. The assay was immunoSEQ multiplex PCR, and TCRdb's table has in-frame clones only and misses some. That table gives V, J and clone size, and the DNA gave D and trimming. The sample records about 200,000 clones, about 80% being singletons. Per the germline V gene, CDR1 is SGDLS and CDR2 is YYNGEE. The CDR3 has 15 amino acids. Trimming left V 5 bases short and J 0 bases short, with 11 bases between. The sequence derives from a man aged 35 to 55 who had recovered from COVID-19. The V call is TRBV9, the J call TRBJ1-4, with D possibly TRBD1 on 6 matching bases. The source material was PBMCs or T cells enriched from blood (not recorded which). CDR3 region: CASSRRTATNEKLFF. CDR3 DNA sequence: TGTGCCAGCAGTAGACGGACAGCAACTAATGAAAAACTGTTTTTT.